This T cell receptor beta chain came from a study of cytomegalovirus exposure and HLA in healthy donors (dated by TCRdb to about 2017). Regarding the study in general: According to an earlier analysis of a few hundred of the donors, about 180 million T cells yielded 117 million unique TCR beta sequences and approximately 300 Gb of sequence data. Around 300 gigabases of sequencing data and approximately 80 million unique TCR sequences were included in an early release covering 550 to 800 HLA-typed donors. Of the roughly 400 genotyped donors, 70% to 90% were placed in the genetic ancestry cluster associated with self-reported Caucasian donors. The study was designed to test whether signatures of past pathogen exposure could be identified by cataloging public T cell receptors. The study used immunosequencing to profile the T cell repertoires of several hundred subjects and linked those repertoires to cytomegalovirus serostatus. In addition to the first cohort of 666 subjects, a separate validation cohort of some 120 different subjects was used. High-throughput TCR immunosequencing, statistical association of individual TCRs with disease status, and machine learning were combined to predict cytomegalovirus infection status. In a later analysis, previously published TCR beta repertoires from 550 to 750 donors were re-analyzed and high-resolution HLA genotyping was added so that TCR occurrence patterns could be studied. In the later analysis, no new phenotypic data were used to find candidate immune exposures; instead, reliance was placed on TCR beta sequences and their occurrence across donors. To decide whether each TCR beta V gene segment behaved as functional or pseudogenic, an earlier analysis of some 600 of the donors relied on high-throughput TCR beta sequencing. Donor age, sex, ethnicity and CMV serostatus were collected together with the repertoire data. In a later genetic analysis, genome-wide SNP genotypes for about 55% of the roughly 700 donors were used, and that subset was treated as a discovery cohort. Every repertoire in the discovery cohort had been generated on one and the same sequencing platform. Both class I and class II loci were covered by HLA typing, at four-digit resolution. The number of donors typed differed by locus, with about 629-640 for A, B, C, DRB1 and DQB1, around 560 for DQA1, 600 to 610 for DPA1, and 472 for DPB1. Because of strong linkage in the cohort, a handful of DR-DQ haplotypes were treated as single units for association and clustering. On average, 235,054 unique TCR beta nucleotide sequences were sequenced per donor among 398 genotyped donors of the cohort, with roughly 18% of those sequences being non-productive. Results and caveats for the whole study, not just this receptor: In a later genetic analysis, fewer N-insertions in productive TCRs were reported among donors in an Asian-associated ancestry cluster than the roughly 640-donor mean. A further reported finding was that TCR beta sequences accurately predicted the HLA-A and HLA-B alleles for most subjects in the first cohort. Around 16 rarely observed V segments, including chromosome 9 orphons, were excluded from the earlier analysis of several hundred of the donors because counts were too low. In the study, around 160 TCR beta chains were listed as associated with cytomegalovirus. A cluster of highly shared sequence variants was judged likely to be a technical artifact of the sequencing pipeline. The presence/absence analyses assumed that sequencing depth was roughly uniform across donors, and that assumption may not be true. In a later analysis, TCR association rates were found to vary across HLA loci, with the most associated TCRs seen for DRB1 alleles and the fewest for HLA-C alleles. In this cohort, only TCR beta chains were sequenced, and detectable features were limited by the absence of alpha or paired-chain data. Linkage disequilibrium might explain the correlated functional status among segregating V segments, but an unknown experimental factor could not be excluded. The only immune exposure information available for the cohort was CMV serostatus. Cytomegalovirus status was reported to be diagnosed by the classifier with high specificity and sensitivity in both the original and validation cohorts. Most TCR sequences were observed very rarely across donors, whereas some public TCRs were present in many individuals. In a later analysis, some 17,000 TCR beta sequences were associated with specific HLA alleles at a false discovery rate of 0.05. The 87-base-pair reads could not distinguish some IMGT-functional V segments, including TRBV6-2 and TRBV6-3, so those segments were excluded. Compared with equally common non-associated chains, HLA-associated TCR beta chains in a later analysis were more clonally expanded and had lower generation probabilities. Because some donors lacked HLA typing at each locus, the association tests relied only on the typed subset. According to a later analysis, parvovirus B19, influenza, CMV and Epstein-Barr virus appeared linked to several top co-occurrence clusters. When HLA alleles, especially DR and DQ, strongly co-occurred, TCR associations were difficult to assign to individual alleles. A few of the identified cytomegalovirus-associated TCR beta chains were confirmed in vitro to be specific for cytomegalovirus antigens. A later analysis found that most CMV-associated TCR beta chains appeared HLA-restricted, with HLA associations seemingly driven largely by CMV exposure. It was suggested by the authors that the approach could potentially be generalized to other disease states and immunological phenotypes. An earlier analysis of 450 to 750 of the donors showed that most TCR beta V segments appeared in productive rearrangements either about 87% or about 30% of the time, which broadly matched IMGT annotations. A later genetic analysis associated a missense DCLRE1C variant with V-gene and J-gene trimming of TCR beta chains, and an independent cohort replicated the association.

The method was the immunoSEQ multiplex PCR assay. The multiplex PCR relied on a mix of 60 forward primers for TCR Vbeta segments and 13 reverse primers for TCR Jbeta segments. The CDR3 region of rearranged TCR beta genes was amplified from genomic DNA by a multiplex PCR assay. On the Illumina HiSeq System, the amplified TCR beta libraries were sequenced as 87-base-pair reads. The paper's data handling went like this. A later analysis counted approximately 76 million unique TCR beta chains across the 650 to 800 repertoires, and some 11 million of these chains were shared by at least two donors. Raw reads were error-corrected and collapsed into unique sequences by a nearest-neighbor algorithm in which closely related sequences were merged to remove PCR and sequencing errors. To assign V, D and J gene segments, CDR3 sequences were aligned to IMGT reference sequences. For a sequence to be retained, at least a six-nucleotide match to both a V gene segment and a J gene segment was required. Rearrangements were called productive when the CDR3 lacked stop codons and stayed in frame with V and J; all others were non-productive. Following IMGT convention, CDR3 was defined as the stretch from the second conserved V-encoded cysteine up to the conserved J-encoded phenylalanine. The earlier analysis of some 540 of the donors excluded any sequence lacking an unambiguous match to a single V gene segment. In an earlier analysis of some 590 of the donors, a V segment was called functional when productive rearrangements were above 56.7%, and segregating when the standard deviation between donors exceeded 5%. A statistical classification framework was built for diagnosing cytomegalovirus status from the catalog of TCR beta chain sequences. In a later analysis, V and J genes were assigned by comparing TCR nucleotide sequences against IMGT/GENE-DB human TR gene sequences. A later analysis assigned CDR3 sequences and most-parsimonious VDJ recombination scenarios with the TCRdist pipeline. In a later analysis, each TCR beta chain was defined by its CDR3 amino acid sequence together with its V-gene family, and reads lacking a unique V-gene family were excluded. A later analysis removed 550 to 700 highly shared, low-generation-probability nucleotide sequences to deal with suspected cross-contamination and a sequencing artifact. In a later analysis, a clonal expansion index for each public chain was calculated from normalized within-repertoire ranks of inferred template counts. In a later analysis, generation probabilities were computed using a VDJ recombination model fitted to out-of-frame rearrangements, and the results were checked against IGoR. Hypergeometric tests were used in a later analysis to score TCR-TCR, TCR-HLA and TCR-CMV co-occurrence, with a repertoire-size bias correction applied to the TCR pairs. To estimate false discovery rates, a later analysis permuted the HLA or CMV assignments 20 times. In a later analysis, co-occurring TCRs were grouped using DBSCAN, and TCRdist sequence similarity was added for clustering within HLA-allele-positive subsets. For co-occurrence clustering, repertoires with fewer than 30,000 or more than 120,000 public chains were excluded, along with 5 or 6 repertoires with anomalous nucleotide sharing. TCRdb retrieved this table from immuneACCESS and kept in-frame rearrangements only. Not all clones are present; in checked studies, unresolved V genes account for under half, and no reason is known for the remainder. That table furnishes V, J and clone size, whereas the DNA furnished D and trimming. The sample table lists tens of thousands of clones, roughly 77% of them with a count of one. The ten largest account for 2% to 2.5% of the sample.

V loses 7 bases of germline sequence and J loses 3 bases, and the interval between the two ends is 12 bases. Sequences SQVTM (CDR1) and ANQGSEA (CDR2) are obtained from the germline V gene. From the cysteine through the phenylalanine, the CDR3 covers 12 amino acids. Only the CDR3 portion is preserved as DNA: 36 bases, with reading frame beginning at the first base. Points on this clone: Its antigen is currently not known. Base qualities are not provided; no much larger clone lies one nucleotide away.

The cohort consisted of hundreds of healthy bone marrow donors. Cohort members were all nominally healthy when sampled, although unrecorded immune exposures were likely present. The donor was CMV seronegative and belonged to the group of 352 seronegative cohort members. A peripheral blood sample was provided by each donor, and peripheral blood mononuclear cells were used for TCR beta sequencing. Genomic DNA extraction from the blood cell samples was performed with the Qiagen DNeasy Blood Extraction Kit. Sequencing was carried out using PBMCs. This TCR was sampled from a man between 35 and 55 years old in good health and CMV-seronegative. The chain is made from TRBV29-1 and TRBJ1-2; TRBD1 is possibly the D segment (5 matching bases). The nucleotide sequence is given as TGCAGCGCTGGACAAGGGGACTATGGCTACACCTTC. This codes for CSAGQGDYGYTF. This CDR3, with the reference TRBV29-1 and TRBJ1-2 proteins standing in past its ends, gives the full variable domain SAVISQKPSRDICQRGTSLTIQCQVDSQVTMMFWYRQQPGQSLTLIATANQGSEATYESGFVIDKFPISRPNLTFSTLTVSNMSPEDSSIYLCSAGQGDYGYTFGSGTRLTVV.